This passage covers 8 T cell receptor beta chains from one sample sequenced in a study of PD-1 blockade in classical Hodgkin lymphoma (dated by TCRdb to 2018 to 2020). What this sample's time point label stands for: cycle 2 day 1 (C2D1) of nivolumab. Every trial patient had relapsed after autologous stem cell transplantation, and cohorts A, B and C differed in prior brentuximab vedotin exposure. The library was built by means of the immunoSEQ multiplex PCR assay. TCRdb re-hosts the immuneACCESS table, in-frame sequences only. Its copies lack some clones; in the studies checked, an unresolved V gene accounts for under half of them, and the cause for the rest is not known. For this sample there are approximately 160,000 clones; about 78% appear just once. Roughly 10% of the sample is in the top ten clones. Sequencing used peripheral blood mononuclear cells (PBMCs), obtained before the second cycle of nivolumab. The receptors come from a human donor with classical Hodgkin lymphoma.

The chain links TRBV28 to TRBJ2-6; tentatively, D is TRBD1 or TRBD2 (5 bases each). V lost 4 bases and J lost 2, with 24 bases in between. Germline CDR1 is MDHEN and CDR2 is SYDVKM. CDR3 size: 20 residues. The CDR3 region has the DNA TGTGCCAGCAGTTCCCGGGACGGGGAGAGGGTGCTTGCTGGGGCCAACGTCCTGACTTTC. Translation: CASSSRDGERVLAGANVLTF.

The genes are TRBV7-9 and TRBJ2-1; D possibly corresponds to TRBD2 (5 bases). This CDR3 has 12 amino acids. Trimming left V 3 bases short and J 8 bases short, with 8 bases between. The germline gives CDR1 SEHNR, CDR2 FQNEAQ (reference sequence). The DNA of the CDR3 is TGTGCCAGCAGCTTTAGCGTCCATGAGCAGTTCTTC. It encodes CASSFSVHEQFF.

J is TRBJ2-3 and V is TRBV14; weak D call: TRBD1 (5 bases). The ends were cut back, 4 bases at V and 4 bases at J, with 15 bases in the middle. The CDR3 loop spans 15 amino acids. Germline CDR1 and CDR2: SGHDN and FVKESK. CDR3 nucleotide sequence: TGTGCCAGCAGCCCGGACCCTGGGGCCGCAGATACGCAGTATTTT. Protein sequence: CASSPDPGAADTQYF.

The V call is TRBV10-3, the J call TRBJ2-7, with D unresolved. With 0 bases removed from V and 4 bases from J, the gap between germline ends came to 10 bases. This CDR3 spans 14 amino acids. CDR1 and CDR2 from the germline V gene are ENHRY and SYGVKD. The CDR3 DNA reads TGTGCCATCAGTGAGTCGAACACTAATTACGAGCAGTACTTC. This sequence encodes CAISESNTNYEQYF.

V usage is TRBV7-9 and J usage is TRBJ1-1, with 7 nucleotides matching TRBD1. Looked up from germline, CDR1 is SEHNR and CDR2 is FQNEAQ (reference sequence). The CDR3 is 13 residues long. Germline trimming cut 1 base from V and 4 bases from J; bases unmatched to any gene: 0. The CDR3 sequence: CASSLDRGTEAFF. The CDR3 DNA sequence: TGTGCCAGCAGCTTAGACAGGGGCACTGAAGCTTTCTTT.

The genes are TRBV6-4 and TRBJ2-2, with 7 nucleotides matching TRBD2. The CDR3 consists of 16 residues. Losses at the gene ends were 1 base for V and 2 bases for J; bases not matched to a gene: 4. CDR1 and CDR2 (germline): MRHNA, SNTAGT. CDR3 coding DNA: TGTGCCAGCAGTGACTTTCTAGCGGTCAACACCGGGGAGCTGTTTTTT. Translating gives CASSDFLAVNTGELFF.

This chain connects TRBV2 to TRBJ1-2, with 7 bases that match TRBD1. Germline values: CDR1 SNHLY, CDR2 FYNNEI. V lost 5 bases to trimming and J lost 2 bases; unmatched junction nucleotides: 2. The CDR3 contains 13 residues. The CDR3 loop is CASSPGGNYGYTF. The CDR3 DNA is TGTGCCAGCAGTCCAGGGGGGAACTATGGCTACACCTTC.

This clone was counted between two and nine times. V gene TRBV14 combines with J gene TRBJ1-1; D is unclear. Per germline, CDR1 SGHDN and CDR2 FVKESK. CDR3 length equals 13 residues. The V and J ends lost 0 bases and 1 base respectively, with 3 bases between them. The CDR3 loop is CASSQDRNTEAFF. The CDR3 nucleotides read TGTGCCAGCAGCCAAGACAGGAACACTGAAGCTTTCTTT.